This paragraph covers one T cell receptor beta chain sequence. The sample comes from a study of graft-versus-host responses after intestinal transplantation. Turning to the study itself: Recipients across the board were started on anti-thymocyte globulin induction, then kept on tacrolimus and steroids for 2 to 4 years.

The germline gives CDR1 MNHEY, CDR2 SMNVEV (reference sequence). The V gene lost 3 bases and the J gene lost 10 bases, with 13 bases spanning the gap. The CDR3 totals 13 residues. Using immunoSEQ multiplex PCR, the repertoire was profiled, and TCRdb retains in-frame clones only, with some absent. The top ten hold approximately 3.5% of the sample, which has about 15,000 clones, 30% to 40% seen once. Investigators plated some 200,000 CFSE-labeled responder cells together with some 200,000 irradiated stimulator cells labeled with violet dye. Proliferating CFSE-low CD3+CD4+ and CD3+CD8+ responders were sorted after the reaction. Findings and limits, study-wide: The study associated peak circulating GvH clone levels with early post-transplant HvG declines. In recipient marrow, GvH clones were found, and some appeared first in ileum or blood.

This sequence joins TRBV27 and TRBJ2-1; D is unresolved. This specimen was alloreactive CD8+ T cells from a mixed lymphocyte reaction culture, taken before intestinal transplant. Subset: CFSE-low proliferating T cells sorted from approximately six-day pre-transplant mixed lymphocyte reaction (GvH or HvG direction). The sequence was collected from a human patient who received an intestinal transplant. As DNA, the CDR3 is TGTGCCAGCAGTTTTGGTGTGGGGTACGAGCAGTTCTTC. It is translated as CASSFGVGYEQFF.